These T cell receptor beta chains were read from a single sample in a study of chemoradiotherapy in HPV16-positive cancers. Generated by immunoSEQ multiplex PCR, the TCRdb table keeps only in-frame clones and is missing some. The sample has over 20,000 clones; around 73% are singletons. Sample collection was performed from a patient who underwent chemoradiotherapy. Every receptor here comes from a human donor with HPV-associated anogenital cancer. Both conserved end residues are part of each CDR3. A D gene is named only where the DNA matches it firmly. Clone sizes are given selectively: once, few, many, or a class where the clone is expanded.

J,V,size,D,CDR3,DNA
TRBJ2-3,TRBV5-1,-,-,CASSPAGSYTDTQYF,TGCGCCAGCAGCCCAGCGGGCAGCTACACAGATACGCAGTATTTT
TRBJ1-1,TRBV28,few,-,CASGRGVTEAFF,TGTGCCAGCGGGAGGGGCGTGACTGAAGCTTTCTTT
TRBJ1-1,TRBV28,-,-,CASSFWGGTMNTEAFF,TGTGCCAGCAGTTTCTGGGGCGGAACCATGAACACTGAAGCTTTCTTT
TRBJ1-6,TRBV28,-,-,CASSLGGVLSSPLHF,TGTGCCAGCAGCCTTGGGGGTGTCCTAAGTTCACCCCTCCACTTT
TRBJ2-1,TRBV28,-,TRBD2,CASSLSGTRGNEQFF,TGTGCCAGCAGTTTATCCGGGACTAGGGGGAATGAGCAGTTCTTC
TRBJ2-2,TRBV18,-,TRBD2,CASSPGASGHITGELFF,TGTGCCAGCTCACCGGGCGCTAGCGGGCACATCACCGGGGAGCTGTTTTTT
TRBJ2-3,TRBV7-9,-,TRBD2,CASSFLLAGVSTDTQYF,TGTGCCAGCAGCTTCTTGCTAGCGGGAGTAAGCACAGATACGCAGTATTTT
TRBJ2-7,TRBV5-1,few,-,CASSTEVAHEQYF,TGCGCCAGCAGCACGGAGGTGGCCCACGAGCAGTACTTC
TRBJ2-7,TRBV7-9,-,TRBD1,CASSHLTGSSSYEQYF,TGTGCCAGCAGCCACCTGACAGGGTCTAGCTCCTACGAGCAGTACTTC
TRBJ2-7,TRBV19,-,TRBD2,CASRGGGDYEQYF,TGTGCCAGTAGAGGCGGGGGGGACTACGAGCAGTACTTC